The 8 T cell receptor beta chains presented below share a single source sample, sequenced in a study of naive and memory T cell subsets. Study findings and constraints: A few larger clonotypes appeared in naive repertoires, especially CD8, possibly memory cells re-expressing CD45RA.

An equimolar mix of two oligonucleotides served as the beta constant-region primer for TRBC1 and TRBC2. Nested alpha and beta constant-region primers with the SP2 primer drove four PCR rounds on ligated cDNA. TCRdb ran MiXCR on the UMI-ligation and nested PCR reads and lists one entry per CDR3 protein. The data hold more than 120,000 distinct CDR3 sequences, with under 25% observed a single time. These receptors have no known antigen. Sequenced material: naive CD8+ T cells from blood. The receptors come from a human donor in good health.

This clonotype has a count of ten or more. The chain is built from TRBV6-5 and TRBJ2-1; D is undetermined. This CDR3 has 11 residues. Deletions cut 7 bases from V and 9 bases from J, with 10 bases between. Germline V gene sequence: CDR1 MNHEY, CDR2 SVGAGI. CDR3 sequence: CASIKGGEQFF. In DNA, the CDR3 is TGTGCCAGCATAAAAGGTGGTGAGCAGTTCTTC.

Many counts were recorded for this clonotype. This sequence joins TRBV29-1 and TRBJ1-3; D remains ambiguous. Trimming took 7 bases from V and 5 from J, leaving 12 bases between them. Germline V gives CDR1 SQVTM, CDR2 ANQGSEA. CDR3 length: 12 amino acids. CDR3 in amino acids: CSATTSRNTIYF. CDR3 in DNA: TGCAGCGCGACGACTTCAAGAAACACCATATATTTT.

V usage is TRBV29-1 and J usage is TRBJ2-5, with TRBD1 matching 8 bases. Germline CDR1 reads SQVTM; CDR2 reads ANQGSEA. The trim removed 1 base at V and 5 bases at J, leaving 3 bases unmatched. This CDR3 region has 13 residues. The CDR3 DNA follows: TGCAGCGTTGAAGTCAGGGGGCTTGAGACCCAGTACTTC. Its translation: CSVEVRGLETQYF. Filled out from reference TRBV29-1 and TRBJ2-5, the complete variable domain reads SAVISQKPSRDICQRGTSLTIQCQVDSQVTMMFWYRQQPGQSLTLIATANQGSEATYESGFVIDKFPISRPNLTFSTLTVSNMSPEDSSIYLCSVEVRGLETQYFGPGTRLLVL.

This clonotype was detected only a few times. As DNA, the CDR3 is TGCGCCAGCAGCCAATTAAAGGGAGTCTACGAGCAGTACTTC. This translates into CASSQLKGVYEQYF. V is TRBV4-1 and J is TRBJ2-7, with D perhaps matching TRBD2 (5 bases). Trimming stripped 2 bases from V and 3 bases from J, with 11 bases between. This CDR3 region has 14 residues. Germline CDR1 MGHRA, CDR2 YSYEKL.

The CDR3 nucleotides are TGTGCCAGCAGCGTAGCGGGAGGGTCCACCTACGAGCAGTACTTC. Its translation: CASSVAGGSTYEQYF. The chain uses TRBV9 and TRBJ2-7, with 8 bases aligning to TRBD2. Looked up from germline, CDR1 is SGDLS and CDR2 is YYNGEE. The trim removed 0 bases at V and 2 bases at J, leaving 4 bases unmatched. The CDR3 extends over 15 amino acids.

A few counts support this clonotype. CDR3 nucleotides: TGTGCCAGCAGGGGACAGGCTAATCAGCCCCAGCATTTT. It translates to CASRGQANQPQHF. The chain combines TRBV27 with TRBJ1-5; 8 bases agree with TRBD1. J was trimmed by 4 bases and V by 6 bases; bases with no gene match: 2. This CDR3 region has 13 residues. Germline CDR1 MNHEY, CDR2 SMNVEV (reference sequence).

The chain employs TRBV6-6 and TRBJ2-1, with 8 bases fitting TRBD1. Germline CDR1 MNHNY, CDR2 SVGAGI (reference sequence). Trimming at V came to 5 bases and at J to 8 bases, leaving 5 bases not matched to a gene. The CDR3 sequence is 13 residues long. CDR3 DNA: TGTGCCAGCAGTCGAAACAGGGGGGATGAGCAGTTCTTC. This encodes CASSRNRGDEQFF.

The CDR3: CAWSLDWLTNTYEQYF. In nucleotides, the CDR3 is TGTGCCTGGAGTTTAGATTGGCTCACCAACACCTACGAGCAGTACTTC. The V call is TRBV30, the J call TRBJ2-7, with no clear D. The CDR3 loop spans 16 amino acids. Trimming took 2 bases from V and 2 from J, leaving 19 bases between them. Germline V CDR1 and CDR2: GTSNPN, SVGIG (reference sequence).